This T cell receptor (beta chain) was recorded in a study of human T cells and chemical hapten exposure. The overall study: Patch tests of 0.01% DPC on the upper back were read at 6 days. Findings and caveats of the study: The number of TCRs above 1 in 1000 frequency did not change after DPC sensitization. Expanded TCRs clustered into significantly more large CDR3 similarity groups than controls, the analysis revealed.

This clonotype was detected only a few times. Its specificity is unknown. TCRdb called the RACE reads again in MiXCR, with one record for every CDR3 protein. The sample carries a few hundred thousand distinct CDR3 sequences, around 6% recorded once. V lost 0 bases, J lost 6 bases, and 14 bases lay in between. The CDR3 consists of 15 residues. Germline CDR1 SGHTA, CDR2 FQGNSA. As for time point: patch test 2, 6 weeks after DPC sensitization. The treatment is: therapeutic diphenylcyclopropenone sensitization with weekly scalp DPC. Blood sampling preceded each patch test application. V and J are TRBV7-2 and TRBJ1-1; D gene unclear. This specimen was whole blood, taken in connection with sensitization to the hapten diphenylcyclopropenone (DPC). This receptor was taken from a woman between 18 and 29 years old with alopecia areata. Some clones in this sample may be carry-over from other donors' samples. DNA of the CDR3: TGTGCCAGCAGCTTAGCGCTAAGCGGAACGGCTGAAGCTTTCTTT. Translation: CASSLALSGTAEAFF.